This is a list of T cell receptor beta chains from one sample in a study of monozygotic twins with inflammatory bowel disease. One entry per CDR3 protein, without DNA, is what TCRdb gives after re-calling the 5' RACE reads. The listing contains under 200,000 distinct CDR3 sequences. The sequenced sample was blood. These receptors all come from a human donor with ulcerative colitis or Crohn's disease, or a healthy co-twin of an affected twin (not recorded which). The CDR3 runs from the conserved cysteine through the conserved F or W.

CDR3aa: CASSVTGGRLTGQFF
v_gene: TRBV12-3/TRBV12-4
j_gene: TRBJ2-1

CDR3aa: CSARVDGGQETQYF
v_gene: TRBV20-1
j_gene: TRBJ2-5

CDR3aa: CTSSPLRDGQETQYF
v_gene: TRBV18
j_gene: TRBJ2-5

CDR3aa: CASSLVPQGAAGNTIYF
v_gene: TRBV5-1
j_gene: TRBJ1-3

CDR3aa: CASSLGLRGPYNEQFF
v_gene: TRBV5-1
j_gene: TRBJ2-1

CDR3aa: CASSVLGGQGDEQFF
v_gene: TRBV9
j_gene: TRBJ2-1

CDR3aa: CSAQGRSYNSPLHF
v_gene: TRBV20-1
j_gene: TRBJ1-6

CDR3aa: CASTIAGGYNEQFF
v_gene: TRBV6-1
j_gene: TRBJ2-1

CDR3aa: CASSPVGNEQFF
v_gene: TRBV5-6
j_gene: TRBJ2-1

CDR3aa: CASSSLLVIQYF
v_gene: TRBV12-3/TRBV12-4
j_gene: TRBJ2-4

CDR3aa: CASSYSLGGYGYTF
v_gene: TRBV6-5
j_gene: TRBJ1-2

CDR3aa: CASSSRQGSNQPQHF
v_gene: TRBV6-2/TRBV6-3
j_gene: TRBJ1-5

CDR3aa: CATASIGGENEQFF
v_gene: TRBV24-1
j_gene: TRBJ2-1

CDR3aa: CASSLHRTRMDDEQFF
v_gene: TRBV7-2
j_gene: TRBJ2-1

CDR3aa: CASSRQGKAGELFF
v_gene: TRBV3-1
j_gene: TRBJ2-2

CDR3aa: CASSLRDRDRRTMNTGELFF
v_gene: TRBV7-8
j_gene: TRBJ2-2

CDR3aa: CAISKRTSGLDTQYF
v_gene: TRBV10-3
j_gene: TRBJ2-3

CDR3aa: CSASRARETQYF
v_gene: TRBV20-1
j_gene: TRBJ2-5

CDR3aa: CASSRGRGADTQYF
v_gene: TRBV6-1
j_gene: TRBJ2-3